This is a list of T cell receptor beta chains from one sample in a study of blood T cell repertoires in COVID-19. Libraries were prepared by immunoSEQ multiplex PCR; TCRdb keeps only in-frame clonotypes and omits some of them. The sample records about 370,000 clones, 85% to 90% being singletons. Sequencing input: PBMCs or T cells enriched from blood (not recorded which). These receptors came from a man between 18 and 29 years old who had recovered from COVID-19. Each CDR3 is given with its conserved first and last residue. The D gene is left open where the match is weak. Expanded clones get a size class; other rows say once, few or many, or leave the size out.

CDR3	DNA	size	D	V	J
CASSQDKGNTQYF	TGTGCCAGCAGCCAAGATAAGGGGAATACGCAGTATTTT	NA	NA	TRBV4-2	TRBJ2-3
CSASGSGSSYNEQFF	TGCAGTGCTAGTGGGAGCGGGAGCTCCTACAATGAGCAGTTCTTC	once	TRBD2	TRBV20-1	TRBJ2-1
CASSLWSSGNTEAFF	TGTGCCAGCAGTTTATGGAGTTCGGGGAACACTGAAGCTTTCTTT	NA	NA	TRBV28	TRBJ1-1
CASSLFSRGEAFF	TGTGCCAGCAGTTTATTTAGCCGGGGTGAAGCTTTCTTT	NA	NA	TRBV27	TRBJ1-1
CASTVIGDGYTF	TGTGCCAGCACCGTTATCGGGGATGGCTACACCTTC	NA	NA	TRBV6-5	TRBJ1-2
CASSPEGGGYGQETQYF	TGTGCCAGCAGCCCGGAGGGAGGGGGATACGGTCAAGAGACCCAGTACTTC	NA	NA	TRBV7-9	TRBJ2-5
CASSQARVLYNEQFF	TGTGCCAGCAGCCAAGCGAGGGTCCTATACAATGAGCAGTTCTTC	NA	NA	TRBV14	TRBJ2-1
CASGSAGLGSYEQYF	TGTGCCAGCGGTTCGGCGGGGCTGGGCTCCTACGAGCAGTACTTC	NA	NA	TRBV28	TRBJ2-7
CASSEKGAANYGYTF	TGTGCCAGCAGCGAAAAAGGGGCCGCTAACTATGGCTACACCTTC	NA	NA	TRBV5-4	TRBJ1-2
CASSLVQGMGTEAFF	TGTGCCAGCAGCTTAGTACAGGGGATGGGGACTGAAGCTTTCTTT	NA	TRBD1	TRBV2	TRBJ1-1
CASSFNGNTIYF	TGTGCCAGCAGCTTTAATGGAAACACCATATATTTT	NA	NA	TRBV11-2	TRBJ1-3
CASSVGTPADTEAFF	TGTGCCAGCAGCGTAGGGACTCCGGCGGACACTGAAGCTTTCTTT	NA	NA	TRBV9	TRBJ1-1
CASSPDSSNYEQYF	TGTGCCAGCTCACCGGACAGTTCAAACTACGAGCAGTACTTC	NA	NA	TRBV18	TRBJ2-7
CASSLNGRALNEQFF	TGTGCCAGCAGTTTGAACGGGAGGGCCCTGAATGAGCAGTTCTTC	NA	TRBD2	TRBV6-2/TRBV6-3	TRBJ2-1
CASSLWKRTEPQHF	TGTGCCAGCAGTTTATGGAAAAGAACAGAGCCCCAGCATTTT	NA	NA	TRBV28	TRBJ1-5
CASSPPQAWSGNTIYF	TGTGCCAGCTCACCACCGCAGGCTTGGTCTGGAAACACCATATATTTT	NA	NA	TRBV18	TRBJ1-3
CASSQGRYSPYEQYF	TGTGCCAGCAGCCAAGGCAGGTACAGTCCCTACGAGCAGTACTTC	few	NA	TRBV14	TRBJ2-7
CASSFLRTNTGELFF	TGTGCCAGCAGCTTCCTCAGGACTAACACCGGGGAGCTGTTTTTT	NA	NA	TRBV3-1/TRBV3-2	TRBJ2-2
CASSLYNQPQHF	TGTGCCAGCAGCTTATACAATCAGCCCCAGCATTTT	NA	NA	TRBV7-2	TRBJ1-5
CASSLAGGGDTQYF	TGCGCCAGCAGCCTAGCGGGAGGGGGGGATACGCAGTATTTT	NA	TRBD2	TRBV5-1	TRBJ2-3
CASSLSGVSNQPQHF	TGTGCCAGCTCACTAAGCGGAGTTAGCAATCAGCCCCAGCATTTT	NA	NA	TRBV18	TRBJ1-5
CASSLGGPGLPIYEQYF	TGTGCCAGCAGCTTGGGGGGGCCGGGACTCCCGATCTACGAGCAGTACTTC	few	NA	TRBV7-9	TRBJ2-7
CASSFRAGGEKLFF	TGTGCCAGCAGTTTCCGGGCCGGAGGGGAAAAACTGTTTTTT	NA	NA	TRBV6-5	TRBJ1-4
CASSPGEWATGELFF	TGTGCCAGCAGTCCGGGAGAGTGGGCCACCGGGGAGCTGTTTTTT	many	NA	TRBV6-2/TRBV6-3	TRBJ2-2
CSASPGSTNEKLFF	TGCAGTGCTAGTCCGGGGTCAACTAATGAAAAACTGTTTTTT	NA	NA	TRBV20-1	TRBJ1-4
CASSVAGVAADTQYF	TGTGCCAGCAGCGTAGCTGGAGTAGCGGCAGATACGCAGTATTTT	NA	NA	TRBV9	TRBJ2-3
CASSLDFGRLFRETQYF	TGTGCCAGCAGCTTAGATTTTGGAAGACTTTTCAGAGAGACCCAGTACTTC	few	NA	TRBV11-2	TRBJ2-5
CASSLSGLAGPKEQFF	TGTGCCAGCAGTTTATCGGGACTAGCGGGTCCAAAGGAGCAGTTCTTC	NA	TRBD2	TRBV28	TRBJ2-1
CASSLAGETHQPQHF	TGCGCCAGCAGCTTGGCAGGGGAAACTCATCAGCCCCAGCATTTT	NA	NA	TRBV5-1	TRBJ1-5
CASSYSTGGDYEQYF	TGTGCCAGCAGTTACTCGACAGGGGGGGACTACGAGCAGTACTTC	NA	TRBD1	TRBV6-2/TRBV6-3	TRBJ2-7
CASSTRGGAYEQYF	TGTGCCAGCAGCACCCGCGGGGGGGCCTACGAGCAGTACTTC	few	TRBD2	TRBV3-1/TRBV3-2	TRBJ2-7
CASSTTGALAADTQYF	TGTGCCAGCAGCACGACAGGGGCGTTAGCGGCAGATACGCAGTATTTT	NA	TRBD1	TRBV28	TRBJ2-3
CASSPRSLTLTDTQYF	TGTGCCAGCTCACCCAGGTCCCTTACCCTCACAGATACGCAGTATTTT	few	NA	TRBV18	TRBJ2-3
CASSFSQGIWGYTF	TGTGCCAGCAGCTTTTCCCAGGGTATTTGGGGCTACACCTTC	NA	NA	TRBV7-9	TRBJ1-2
CASRESSYNEQFF	TGTGCCAGCAGGGAGAGCTCCTACAATGAGCAGTTCTTC	NA	NA	TRBV28	TRBJ2-1
CASSPRGGTDTQYF	TGTGCCAGCAGCCCCAGGGGAGGCACAGATACGCAGTATTTT	NA	NA	TRBV3-1/TRBV3-2	TRBJ2-3
CASSFIPWTEHSYEQYF	TGTGCCAGCAGCTTTATTCCCTGGACTGAACACTCCTACGAGCAGTACTTC	NA	NA	TRBV28	TRBJ2-7